The 30 T cell receptor beta chains presented below share a single source sample, sequenced in a study of blood T cell repertoires in COVID-19. Clones were sequenced by immunoSEQ multiplex PCR, and TCRdb holds only the in-frame ones, with some missing. Of some 220,000 clones in the sample, about 86% were seen once. Sequences were obtained from PBMCs or T cells enriched from blood (not recorded which). The source of these receptors is a woman aged 45-65 years in a cohort exposed to, infected with or recovered from COVID-19 (not recorded which).

This CDR3 reads CASSARDSLNYGYTF. Written as DNA, the CDR3 is TGCGCCAGCAGCGCACGGGACAGCCTAAACTATGGCTACACCTTC. The rearrangement uses TRBV4-1 and TRBJ1-2; 7 bases match TRBD1. The CDR3 totals 15 residues. V was clipped by 5 bases and J by 2 bases; unmatched bases: 8. Per the germline V gene, CDR1 is MGHRA and CDR2 is YSYEKL.

About this clone itself: This sample includes further DNA sequences coding for the same CDR3. The chain carries TRBV7-2 and TRBJ2-1, with D possibly TRBD2 on 5 matching bases. The CDR3 has 15 amino acids. V gave up 1 base and J gave up 4 bases, with 11 bases separating them. The germline V gene encodes CDR1 SGHTA and CDR2 FQGNSA. The CDR3 is CASSLGLAGYNEQFF. CDR3 in DNA: TGTGCCAGCAGCTTAGGTCTAGCCGGGTACAATGAGCAGTTCTTC.

V is TRBV4-1 and J is TRBJ2-3; weak D call: TRBD2 (5 bases). Trimming cost V 5 bases and J 6 bases, with 27 bases left between them. This CDR3 is 18 amino acids long. Germline assignment: CDR1 MGHRA and CDR2 YSYEKL. The CDR3 nucleotides read TGCGCCAGCAGCTCTCCCTCTCGGGCTAGCCCCACCGGCGATACGCAGTATTTT. Translated: CASSSPSRASPTGDTQYF.

Comments on this clone: A read error may produce the germline difference seen at one junction end. The V call is TRBV7-7, the J call TRBJ2-5; 8 bases are a match to TRBD2. The CDR3 covers 16 residues. Per germline, CDR1 SSHAT and CDR2 FNYEAQ (reference sequence). The CDR3 DNA is TGTGCTAGCAGCTTCTTACCGGGACTAGGCGGGGAGACCCAGTACTTC. Translating it yields CASSFLPGLGGETQYF.

The CDR3 DNA reads TGTGCTAGTGGTTTGGTAACTCGGGACAGGGTACATGGCTACACCTTC. Residues: CASGLVTRDRVHGYTF. The V and J genes are TRBV12-5 and TRBJ1-2; TRBD1 agrees at 9 bases. J gave up 6 bases and V 0 bases, and 8 bases lay outside the gene matches. This CDR3 has 16 amino acids. The germline V gene has CDR1 LGHNT and CDR2 FRNRAP.

The chain is built from TRBV5-4 and TRBJ1-1; 10 nucleotides match TRBD1. The trim removed 6 bases at V and 5 bases at J, leaving 10 bases unmatched. CDR1 is SGHNT, CDR2 YYREEE, per germline (reference sequence). The CDR3 extends over 15 amino acids. The CDR3 DNA reads TGTGCCAGCACCCTTCGGGACAGGGGCGAGACTGAAGCTTTCTTT. It codes for CASTLRDRGETEAFF.

This chain links TRBV9 with TRBJ2-7, with D possibly matching TRBD1 (5 bases). Per germline, CDR1 SGDLS and CDR2 YYNGEE. V was cut by 3 bases and J by 3 bases, with 7 bases left in between. This CDR3 contains 12 residues. The CDR3 coding sequence is TGTGCCAGCAGCGCAACAGGCTACGAGCAGTACTTC. This gives the protein CASSATGYEQYF.

In DNA, the CDR3 is TGTGCCAGCAGCGCAACAGTAAACACTGAAGCTTTCTTT. It encodes CASSATVNTEAFF. This chain links TRBV7-3 with TRBJ1-1; D gene ambiguous. Germline-derived CDR1 and CDR2 are SGHTA and FQGTGA. This CDR3 comprises 13 residues. Trimming left V 5 bases short and J 2 bases short, with 9 bases between.

The chain couples TRBV28 to TRBJ1-1; TRBD1 aligns across 7 bases. V gave up 9 bases and J gave up 7 bases; unmatched junction bases: 11. CDR1 is MDHEN and CDR2 is SYDVKM in the germline V gene. This CDR3 has 13 amino acids. CDR3 loop: CASITPGQNEAFF. CDR3 coding DNA: TGTGCCAGTATCACACCGGGACAGAATGAAGCTTTCTTT.

This chain links TRBV2 with TRBJ1-5; D is perhaps TRBD1 (5 bases). The V gene's germline CDR1 is SNHLY and CDR2 FYNNEI. The CDR3 has 13 amino acids. V lost 9 bases and J 4 bases, leaving 13 bases between the germline ends. In nucleotides, the CDR3 is TGTGCCAGTGGAGGGGCACAGAATCAGCCCCAGCATTTT. Translated, it gives CASGGAQNQPQHF.

This clone was found once. The chain couples TRBV7-2 to TRBJ1-2; TRBD1 matches at 11 bases. The CDR3 extends over 15 amino acids. In germline, CDR1 is SGHTA, CDR2 FQGNSA. Trimming removed 5 bases from V and 5 bases from J; junction bases left unmatched: 7. CDR3 nucleotides: TGTGCCAGCAGCGCACCGGGACAGGGGGTTTATGGCTACACCTTC. It specifies CASSAPGQGVYGYTF.

The chain couples TRBV12-3 or TRBV12-4 to TRBJ2-7; D is undetermined. Trimming pared 5 bases from V and 2 bases from J, leaving 7 bases between. This CDR3 is 12 amino acids long. CDR3 nucleotides: TGTGCCAGCAGTGAGGTTCCCTACGAGCAGTACTTC. It specifies CASSEVPYEQYF.

The chain has TRBV5-5 and TRBJ1-2; 9 nucleotides match TRBD1. The CDR3 contains 15 residues. Trimming took 2 bases from V and 8 from J; bases not matched to a gene: 10. The germline V gene encodes CDR1 SGHKS and CDR2 YYEKEE (reference sequence). The CDR3 DNA is TGTGCCAGCAGCTTAGTGGGGACAGGGTATCAGGGCTACACCTTC. This translates into CASSLVGTGYQGYTF.

The chain has TRBV11-2 and TRBJ1-2, with D maybe TRBD1 (6 bases). The V end lost 2 bases, the J end lost 5 bases, and 12 bases lay between the germline ends. Germline V gene data show CDR1 as SGHAT and CDR2 as FQNNGV. This CDR3 is built from 14 residues. As DNA, the CDR3 is TGTGCCAGCAGCTTATCTACAGGGATATATGGCTACACCTTC. The encoded protein is CASSLSTGIYGYTF.

CDR3 region: CASSFSGTGDYEQYF. The CDR3 DNA sequence: TGTGCCAGCAGCTTCTCCGGGACAGGGGACTACGAGCAGTACTTC. This sequence joins TRBV7-9 and TRBJ2-7, with 10 bases lining up with TRBD1. V lost 3 bases and J lost 3; bases outside the gene matches: 5. The CDR3 has 15 residues. In germline, CDR1 is SEHNR, CDR2 FQNEAQ (reference sequence).

CDR3 DNA sequence: TGTGCCAGCAGTTACCCTCGGGGGATCTATGGCTACACCTTC. Its protein is CASSYPRGIYGYTF. The chain uses TRBV6-6 and TRBJ1-2, with TRBD1 as a possible D gene (5 bases). The germline CDR1 and CDR2 sequences are MNHNY and SVGAGI (reference sequence). This CDR3 region has 14 residues. V was cut by 2 bases and J by 4 bases, with 11 bases left in between.

The CDR3 DNA reads TGCAGTGCTAGTCTGGGGCCGAACTATGGCTACACCTTC. It yields the protein CSASLGPNYGYTF. This chain uses TRBV20-1 with TRBJ1-2, with a possible D match to TRBD1 (5 bases). The germline V gene encodes CDR1 DFQATT and CDR2 SNEGSKA (reference sequence). CDR3 size: 13 residues. The ends were cut back, 3 bases at V and 2 bases at J, with 10 bases in the middle.

In this sample, this clone turned up many times. The V gene is TRBV6-5, the J gene TRBJ2-4; TRBD1 aligns across 9 bases. V was clipped by 4 bases and J by 3 bases; unmatched bases: 4. This CDR3 comprises 15 residues. Germline V gene lookup returns CDR1 MNHEY and CDR2 SVGAGI. The CDR3 region is CASSSPGQGKNIQYF. The CDR3 DNA follows: TGTGCCAGCAGTTCCCCGGGACAGGGCAAAAACATTCAGTACTTC.

The chain has TRBV6-5 and TRBJ1-1, with a possible D match to TRBD1 (5 bases). Trimming shortened V by 1 base and J by 1 base, and 10 bases separated the two germline ends. The germline V gene has CDR1 MNHEY and CDR2 SVGAGI. There are 15 residues in the CDR3. In DNA, the CDR3 is TGTGCCAGCAGTTACTTGGGGACTGAGAACACTGAAGCTTTCTTT. Protein product: CASSYLGTENTEAFF.

This clone has just a few counts. The chain uses TRBV19 and TRBJ1-6; possibly TRBD1 for D (5 bases). The CDR3 has 14 amino acids. Trimming removed 9 bases at V and 7 bases at J, with 16 bases between. CDR1 and CDR2 from the germline V gene are LNHDA and SQIVND (reference sequence). The CDR3 loop reads CASRSGGINSPLHF. CDR3 nucleotide sequence: TGTGCCAGCAGATCCGGGGGGATAAATTCACCCCTCCACTTT.

This clone was observed a single time. The chain employs TRBV18 and TRBJ2-4, with TRBD2 matching over 7 bases. Trimming took 2 bases from V and 3 from J; bases not matched to a gene: 22. CDR1 and CDR2 (germline): KGHSH, LQKENI. The CDR3 runs to 21 residues. The CDR3 sequence: CASSPESPSGAGGVGKNIQYF. CDR3 DNA sequence: TGTGCCAGCTCACCAGAATCCCCCAGCGGGGCTGGGGGTGTTGGCAAAAACATTCAGTACTTC.

This sequence joins TRBV9 and TRBJ2-2; D possibly corresponds to TRBD1 (5 bases). The CDR3 runs to 17 residues. The V end lost 4 bases, the J end lost 1 base, and 17 bases lay between the germline ends. Germline V gene sequence: CDR1 SGDLS, CDR2 YYNGEE. The CDR3 spells CASSLRPSRENTGELFF. In DNA, the CDR3 is TGTGCCAGCAGCCTCCGCCCGAGCAGGGAGAACACCGGGGAGCTGTTTTTT.

Only one count was recorded for this clone. This chain connects TRBV5-1 to TRBJ2-2; D remains ambiguous. The CDR3 spans 13 residues. The germline gives CDR1 SGHRS, CDR2 YFSETQ. The V gene lost 1 base and the J gene lost 3 bases, with 4 bases spanning the gap. The CDR3 DNA is TGCGCCAGCAGCTTGTATGACACCGGGGAGCTGTTTTTT. It yields the protein CASSLYDTGELFF. The full variable domain, its missing parts supplied by reference TRBV5-1 and TRBJ2-2, is KAGVTQTPRYLIKTRGQQVTLSCSPISGHRSVSWYQQTPGQGLQFLFEYFSETQRNKGNFPGRFSGRQFSNSRSEMNVSTLELGDSALYLCASSLYDTGELFFGEGSRLTVL.

The gene calls are TRBV6-5 and TRBJ1-2; TRBD1 might be the D (5 bases). V shed 8 bases and J shed 0 bases, with 13 bases lying between them. This CDR3 has 14 amino acids. Germline assignment: CDR1 MNHEY and CDR2 SVGAGI. The DNA of the CDR3 is TGTGCCAGCCTAGACCCGGGGGCTAACTATGGCTACACCTTC. Protein product: CASLDPGANYGYTF.

V gene TRBV10-2 combines with J gene TRBJ1-6; 8 nucleotides line up with TRBD1. The CDR3 loop spans 16 amino acids. The ends lost 3 bases at V and 10 bases at J; junction bases unmatched: 11. The germline V gene has CDR1 WSHSY and CDR2 SAAADI. Written as DNA, the CDR3 is TGCGCCAGCAGTGAATCCGGGACAGGTCTTGGGTCACCCCTCCACTTT. Translation gives CASSESGTGLGSPLHF.

The gene calls are TRBV12-3 or TRBV12-4 and TRBJ1-3, with D unclear. This CDR3 comprises 13 residues. V lost 0 bases, J lost 9 bases, and 9 bases lay in between. In DNA form, the CDR3 reads TGTGCCAGCAGTTTAGCTGGAGGAGGCACCATATATTTT. Protein sequence: CASSLAGGGTIYF.

V is TRBV7-6 and J is TRBJ1-1, with D uncertain. Germline assignment: CDR1 SGHVS and CDR2 FNYEAQ. The CDR3 contains 14 residues. V lost 3 bases and J 5 bases, leaving 13 bases between the germline ends. CDR3 residues: CASSFGVGPTEAFF. The CDR3 region has the DNA TGTGCCAGCAGCTTCGGGGTGGGCCCAACTGAAGCTTTCTTT.

The gene calls are TRBV15 and TRBJ2-2; unclear D gene. In germline, CDR1 is LNHNV, CDR2 YYDKDF (reference sequence). V lost 1 base and J lost 2, with 5 bases in between. This CDR3 has 14 amino acids. The CDR3 loop is CATSRGTNTGELFF. In DNA form, the CDR3 reads TGTGCCACCAGCAGAGGAACTAACACCGGGGAGCTGTTTTTT.

The chain couples TRBV6-5 to TRBJ2-5; TRBD2 matches 8 bases. V lost 0 bases and J lost 1; bases outside the gene matches: 4. The CDR3 runs 16 residues. The germline gives CDR1 MNHEY, CDR2 SVGAGI. The CDR3 loop reads CASSYSRGALQETQYF. CDR3 bases: TGTGCCAGCAGTTACTCGCGGGGGGCACTCCAAGAGACCCAGTACTTC.

The chain couples TRBV4-2 to TRBJ2-7; 10 bases map to TRBD2. There are 16 residues in the CDR3. With V trimmed by 0 bases and J by 2 bases, 4 bases remained unmatched. Germline V gives CDR1 LGHNA, CDR2 YNFKEQ. Written as DNA, the CDR3 is TGTGCCAGCAGCCAAGACACTAGCGGGACCCCCTACGAGCAGTACTTC. Translated: CASSQDTSGTPYEQYF.